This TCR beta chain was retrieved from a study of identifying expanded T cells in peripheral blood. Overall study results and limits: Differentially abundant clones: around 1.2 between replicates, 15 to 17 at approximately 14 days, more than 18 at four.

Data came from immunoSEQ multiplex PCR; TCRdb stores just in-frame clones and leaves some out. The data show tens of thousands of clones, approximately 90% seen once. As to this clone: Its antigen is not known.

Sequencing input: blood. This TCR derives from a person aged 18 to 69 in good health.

The CDR3 spells CASTTVGAYEQYF. The CDR3, as DNA: TGTGCCAGCACCACGGTTGGGGCTTACGAGCAGTACTTC. The chain combines TRBV6-1 with TRBJ2-7; D may be TRBD1 (5 bases). Trimming removed 7 bases at V and 4 bases at J, with 14 bases between. The CDR3 loop spans 13 amino acids. Germline V gene sequence: CDR1 MNHNS, CDR2 SASEGT.